Each of the 18 T cell receptor beta chains below was sequenced from the same sample in a study of regulatory T cells in long-lasting Graves disease. Sequencing libraries for TCR beta were prepared with iRepertoire HTBI primers and Arm-PCR of CDR3 regions. MiXCR, applied by TCRdb to the multiplex PCR reads, yields one record per CDR3 protein. This sample yields about 310,000 distinct CDR3 sequences, of which 22% are seen a single time; approximately 53% belongs to the top ten. Noted time point: persistent/refractory GD, antithyroid drugs over 5 years with positive TRAb. PBMCs were the source of the RNA used for TCR sequencing. Sequenced here: peripheral blood mononuclear cells (PBMCs), sampled when the disease was refractory, from a patient treated with antithyroid drugs. These receptors were taken from a female donor with Graves disease.

In the case of this clonotype: Just one base apart from a much larger clone, this may be a read error. The chain joins TRBV6-2 or TRBV6-3 to TRBJ2-7; D not resolved. The CDR3 is 16 amino acids. Germline V gene data show CDR1 as MNHEY and CDR2 as SVGEGT. V lost 1 base and J lost 4, with 17 bases in between. As DNA, the CDR3 is TGTGCCAGCAGTTACTTCCCTCGGGCTAACGGATACGAGCAGTACTTC. The encoded protein is CASSYFPRANGYEQYF.

This clonotype was seen many times. This chain joins TRBV6-1 and TRBJ1-2; D uncertain. V lost 6 bases to trimming and J lost 2 bases, with 13 bases between them. The CDR3 extends over 14 amino acids. The germline V gene encodes CDR1 MNHNS and CDR2 SASEGT. The CDR3 sequence is CASRSPEANYGYTF. The CDR3 bases are TGTGCCAGCAGGAGCCCTGAGGCCAACTATGGCTACACCTTC.

The V and J genes are TRBV7-9 and TRBJ2-2; possible D gene TRBD1, 6 bases. V was cut by 5 bases and J by 1 base, with 14 bases left in between. Germline assignment: CDR1 SEHNR and CDR2 FQNEAQ (reference sequence). The CDR3 is 16 residues long. DNA for the CDR3: TGTGCCAGCAGCCCAGGTCCGACAGGGAACACCGGGGAGCTGTTTTTT. Encoded protein: CASSPGPTGNTGELFF.

The chain carries TRBV3-1 and TRBJ1-6; D possibly corresponds to TRBD1 (6 bases). Trimming removed 4 bases from V and 7 bases from J, with 11 bases in between. There are 14 residues in the CDR3. The germline V gene has CDR1 LGHDT and CDR2 YNNKEL (reference sequence). The CDR3 is CASSPLQGNSPLHF. The CDR3 DNA is TGTGCCAGCAGCCCGTTACAGGGAAATTCACCCCTCCACTTT.

This clonotype was picked up many times. The rearrangement joins TRBV30 to TRBJ1-4; D gene uncertain. The CDR3 totals 14 residues. From germline, CDR1 is GTSNPN and CDR2 SVGIG (reference sequence). V was pared by 4 bases and J by 2 bases, with 11 bases between. CDR3 region: CAWTPGETNEKLFF. The CDR3 DNA follows: TGTGCCTGGACCCCCGGGGAGACTAATGAAAAACTGTTTTTT.

This chain joins TRBV28 and TRBJ2-4, with TRBD1 matching over 9 bases. This CDR3 spans 14 amino acids. V was pared by 3 bases and J by 8 bases, with 5 bases of the junction left unmatched. Germline loops: CDR1 MDHEN, CDR2 SYDVKM. The CDR3 is CASSLGTGNDIQYF. CDR3 nucleotide sequence: TGTGCCAGCAGTTTGGGGACAGGGAACGACATTCAGTACTTC.

This chain links TRBV11-2 with TRBJ2-7; D unclear. Per germline, CDR1 SGHAT and CDR2 FQNNGV. The CDR3 runs 12 residues. The V end was cut by 5 bases, the J end by 3 bases, with 8 bases between. The CDR3 DNA is TGTGCCAGCAGCGTCGGCCACTACGAGCAGTACTTC. Translated: CASSVGHYEQYF.

This rearrangement joins TRBV15 to TRBJ2-7; 10 bases are a match to TRBD1. The CDR3 totals 15 residues. The V gene end was trimmed by 3 bases and the J gene end by 5 bases; junction bases not matched to a gene: 7. Germline CDR1 is LNHNV and CDR2 is YYDKDF (reference sequence). CDR3 DNA: TGTGCCACCAGCAGCCCGGACAGGGGGACCCACGAGCAGTACTTC. It specifies CATSSPDRGTHEQYF.

A few counts support this clonotype. The chain employs TRBV30 and TRBJ1-6, with D tentatively TRBD1 (6 bases). CDR1 is GTSNPN, CDR2 SVGIG, per germline (reference sequence). The CDR3 has 15 amino acids. V lost 5 bases to trimming and J lost 7 bases, with 18 bases between them. CDR3 region: CAWDKGGLGNSPLHF. As DNA, the CDR3 is TGTGCCTGGGATAAAGGGGGACTGGGCAATTCACCCCTCCACTTT.

The table lists this clonotype with a count of one. A much larger clone lies a single base off, so this may be a read error. The chain joins TRBV5-1 to TRBJ2-7; TRBD1 matches at 7 bases. The CDR3 is made up of 13 amino acids. Trimming took 4 bases from V and 5 from J; bases not matched to a gene: 6. Per germline, CDR1 SGHRS and CDR2 YFSETQ. CDR3 sequence reads: CASSIRDSHEQYF. The CDR3 DNA reads TGCGCCAGCAGCATCCGGGACAGCCACGAGCAGTACTTC.

J is TRBJ1-5 and V is TRBV19; D remains ambiguous. The CDR3 length is 14 residues. Germline loops: CDR1 LNHDA, CDR2 SQIVND (reference sequence). Trimming left V 7 bases short and J 4 bases short, with 14 bases between. Written as DNA, the CDR3 is TGTGCCAGTACCCGGGCCAACGCAAATCAGCCCCAGCATTTT. Its translation: CASTRANANQPQHF. The whole variable domain, filled in from reference TRBV19 and TRBJ1-5, reads DGGITQSPKYLFRKEGQNVTLSCEQNLNHDAMYWYRQDPGQGLRLIYYSQIVNDFQKGDIAEGYSVSREKKESFPLTVTSAQKNPTAFYLCASTRANANQPQHFGDGTRLSIL.

This clonotype has more than one count but fewer than ten. DNA of the CDR3: TGTGCCAGCGCCGGACAGGGGGCGAATGAGCAGTTCTTC. Protein sequence: CASAGQGANEQFF. The chain joins TRBV27 to TRBJ2-1; TRBD1 matches 11 bases. This CDR3 contains 13 residues. Looked up from germline, CDR1 is MNHEY and CDR2 is SMNVEV (reference sequence). The V and J ends lost 8 bases and 7 bases, in that order; junction bases with no gene match: 4.

The chain joins TRBV20-1 to TRBJ2-7; D may be TRBD2 (6 bases). Germline assignment: CDR1 DFQATT and CDR2 SNEGSKA (reference sequence). The germline V and J ends were trimmed by 1 base and 6 bases, with 22 bases remaining between them. This CDR3 is 16 amino acids long. The CDR3 is CSARGRREPLIAEQYF. CDR3 DNA sequence: TGCAGTGCTAGAGGGAGGAGGGAACCCCTGATCGCCGAGCAGTACTTC.

The rearrangement links TRBV20-1 to TRBJ2-7, with TRBD1 identical over 8 bases. The V segment lost 0 bases and the J segment 3 bases; nucleotides outside the gene matches: 7. The CDR3 spans 15 residues. Germline CDR1 and CDR2: DFQATT and SNEGSKA (reference sequence). This CDR3 is CSARDLGGQVYEQYF. The CDR3 DNA follows: TGCAGTGCTAGAGATTTAGGGGGACAGGTCTACGAGCAGTACTTC.

In this sample, this clonotype turned up a few times. The V call is TRBV6-2 or TRBV6-3, the J call TRBJ1-5, with 8 positions matching TRBD1. Germline lookup yields CDR1 MNHEY and CDR2 SVGEGT. This CDR3 has 16 residues. The V and J ends lost 3 bases and 6 bases, in that order; junction bases with no gene match: 10. This chain's CDR3 is CASSYLSTGEGQPQHF. The CDR3 nucleotides read TGTGCCAGCAGTTATTTATCGACAGGGGAAGGTCAGCCCCAGCATTTT.

This clonotype was found many times. The V gene is TRBV7-2, the J gene TRBJ2-5; D not resolved. V was trimmed by 3 bases and J by 1 base, leaving 9 bases between them. Germline CDR1 reads SGHTA; CDR2 reads FQGNSA. The CDR3 totals 14 residues. The CDR3 DNA reads as TGTGCCAGCAGCTTTCGGGCATTCCAAGAGACCCAGTACTTC. Protein sequence: CASSFRAFQETQYF. Based on the CDR3 plus reference TRBV7-2 and TRBJ2-5, the full variable domain is GAGVSQSPSNKVTEKGKDVELRCDPISGHTALYWYRQSLGQGLEFLIYFQGNSAPDKSGLPSDRFSAERTGGSVSTLTIQRTQQEDSAVYLCASSFRAFQETQYFGPGTRLLVL.

This chain joins TRBV14 and TRBJ2-4; D ambiguous. The CDR3 is made up of 14 amino acids. Germline lookup yields CDR1 SGHDN and CDR2 FVKESK. V shed 1 base and J shed 4 bases, with 8 bases lying between them. CDR3 amino acids: CASSQGRIKNIQYF. The CDR3 bases are TGTGCCAGCAGCCAAGGCAGGATTAAAAACATTCAGTACTTC.

This clonotype was seen many times. This chain's CDR3 is CASSGWGGNYGYTF. In nucleotides, the CDR3 is TGTGCCAGCAGCGGTTGGGGGGGAAACTATGGCTACACCTTC. The rearrangement joins TRBV12-3 or TRBV12-4 to TRBJ1-2; possible D gene TRBD1, 5 bases. V lost 6 bases and J lost 2, with 13 bases in between. The CDR3 loop spans 14 amino acids.